Reported below is one TCR beta chain. The data were produced by immunoSEQ multiplex PCR, yet TCRdb's version contains in-frame clones alone and is incomplete. The sample carries some 210,000 clones, roughly 90% recorded once. This specimen belongs to a study of blood T cell repertoires in COVID-19. Study-level information: Sites across the United States, Italy and Spain contributed samples from acute and convalescent COVID-19.

Enrolled through a virtual design, the participants were between 18 and 89 years of age and came from about two dozen US areas. Sequenced sample: PBMCs or T cells enriched from blood (not recorded which). The receptor was isolated from a man younger than 35 with acute COVID-19.

The DNA of the CDR3 is TGTGCCAGTAGTATAGCAGATCCGAACACTGAAGCTTTCTTT. Protein sequence: CASSIADPNTEAFF. This chain links TRBV19 with TRBJ1-1; D is unclear. From germline, CDR1 is LNHDA and CDR2 SQIVND (reference sequence). The CDR3 loop spans 14 amino acids. The V end was cut by 1 base, the J end by 1 base, with 7 bases between.